This T cell receptor (beta chain) was observed in a study of T cells in Graves' hyperthyroidism and ophthalmopathy. Study context: Blood was drawn when the patient was first diagnosed and still untreated.

Amplification of TCR beta CDR3 regions was performed using RNA transcripts as template. Researchers ran a first-round RT-PCR on the TCR CDR3 using the HTBI primer set. TCRdb reprocessed the multiplex PCR reads with MiXCR, giving one entry per CDR3 protein. The profile shows fewer than 700,000 distinct CDR3 sequences, approximately 17% of them singletons. Trimming stripped 3 bases from V and 5 bases from J, with 17 bases between. Germline CDR1 is KGHSH and CDR2 is LQKENI. This CDR3 is built from 15 residues. This clonotype was observed many times. Source material: blood. The V call is TRBV18, the J call TRBJ2-7; TRBD2 is a possible D gene (5 bases). The sequence derives from a woman under 30 with Graves' ophthalmopathy. The CDR3 nucleotides read TGTGCCAGCTCACCCATGACGGGGTACGAGGACGAGCAGTACTTC. Protein: CASSPMTGYEDEQYF.